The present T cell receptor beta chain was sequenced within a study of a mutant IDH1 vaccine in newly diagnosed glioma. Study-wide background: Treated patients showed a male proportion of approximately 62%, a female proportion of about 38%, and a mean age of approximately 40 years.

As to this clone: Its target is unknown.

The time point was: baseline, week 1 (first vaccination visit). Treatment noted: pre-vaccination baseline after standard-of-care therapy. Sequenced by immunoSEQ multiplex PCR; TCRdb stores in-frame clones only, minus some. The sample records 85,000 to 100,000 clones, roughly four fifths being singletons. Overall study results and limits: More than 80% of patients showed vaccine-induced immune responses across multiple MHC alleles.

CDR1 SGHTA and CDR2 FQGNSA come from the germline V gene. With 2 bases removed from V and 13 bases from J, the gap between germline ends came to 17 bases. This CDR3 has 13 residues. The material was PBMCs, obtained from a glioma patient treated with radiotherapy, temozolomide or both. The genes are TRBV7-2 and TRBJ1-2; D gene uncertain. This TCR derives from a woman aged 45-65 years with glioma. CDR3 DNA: TGTGCCAGCAGCTTATCCGCTGGCACGGCGTCCACCTTC. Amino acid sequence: CASSLSAGTASTF.